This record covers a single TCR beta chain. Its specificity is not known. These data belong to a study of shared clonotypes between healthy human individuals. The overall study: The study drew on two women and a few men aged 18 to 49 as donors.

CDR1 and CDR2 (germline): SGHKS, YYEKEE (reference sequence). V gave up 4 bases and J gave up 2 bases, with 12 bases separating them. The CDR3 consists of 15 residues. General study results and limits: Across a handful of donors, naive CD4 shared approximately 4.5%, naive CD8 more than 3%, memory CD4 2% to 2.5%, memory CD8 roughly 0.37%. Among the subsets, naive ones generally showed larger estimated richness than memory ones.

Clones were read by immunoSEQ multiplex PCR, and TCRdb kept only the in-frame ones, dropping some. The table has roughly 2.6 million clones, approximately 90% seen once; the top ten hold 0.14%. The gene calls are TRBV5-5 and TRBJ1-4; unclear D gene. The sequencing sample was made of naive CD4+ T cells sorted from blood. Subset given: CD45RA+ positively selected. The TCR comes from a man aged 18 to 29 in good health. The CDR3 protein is CASSQGELTNEKLFF. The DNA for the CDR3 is TGTGCCAGCAGCCAAGGAGAACTTACTAATGAAAAACTGTTTTTT.